This TCR beta chain was recorded in a study of early T cells in non-severe SARS-CoV-2 infection. Attachment of unique molecular identifiers was made to individual cDNA molecules. TCRdb re-derived calls from the 5' RACE reads in MiXCR, one entry per CDR3 protein. The profile shows approximately 45,000 distinct CDR3 sequences, roughly 7.1% of them singletons. CDR1 and CDR2 from the germline V gene are GTSNPN and SVGIG (reference sequence). Trimming shortened V by 3 bases and J by 4 bases, and 9 bases separated the two germline ends. The CDR3 contains 13 residues. The chain is built from TRBV30 and TRBJ2-2, with a weak D call TRBD1 (5 bases). Sample: whole blood. This TCR was sampled from an adult who was a healthcare worker with PCR-confirmed SARS-CoV-2 infection or an uninfected control (not recorded which). Here the CDR3 DNA reads TGTGCCTGGAGGGGGCGGCGCACCGGGGAGCTGTTTTTT. Translation: CAWRGRRTGELFF.